The 14 T cell receptor beta chains below were found in one sample sequenced in a study of cytomegalovirus exposure and HLA in healthy donors. 13 Jbeta primers and 60 Vbeta primers were used for the PCR. TCRdb keeps only in-frame clones here, not all; method: immunoSEQ multiplex PCR. The sample yields 200,000 or so clones, roughly 80% seen once. The sequenced sample consisted of PBMCs. The receptors come from a man in his forties in good health and CMV-seronegative.

This clone was seen only once. V gene TRBV7-9 combines with J gene TRBJ1-6; 10 bases are a match to TRBD1. Per germline, CDR1 SEHNR and CDR2 FQNEAQ (reference sequence). This CDR3 is built from 15 residues. V lost 5 bases to trimming and J lost 10 bases; unmatched junction nucleotides: 8. This CDR3 reads CASSRTDRGRSPLHF. CDR3 DNA sequence: TGTGCCAGCAGCCGCACGGACAGGGGGAGGTCACCCCTCCACTTT.

V and J are TRBV18 and TRBJ1-5; D remains unclear. Germline V gives CDR1 KGHSH, CDR2 LQKENI. V lost 4 bases to trimming and J lost 4 bases, with 5 bases between them. The CDR3 contains 12 residues. The CDR3 region is CASSHNNQPQHF. The CDR3 region has the DNA TGTGCCAGCTCACACAATAATCAGCCCCAGCATTTT.

This clone was picked up a small number of times. This sequence joins TRBV5-1 and TRBJ2-5; 7 bases are shared with TRBD2. Germline-derived CDR1 and CDR2 are SGHRS and YFSETQ. The CDR3 has 16 residues. The V and J ends lost 0 bases and 0 bases, in that order; junction bases with no gene match: 5. CDR3 coding DNA: TGCGCCAGCAGCTTGGAGGCGGGGGTGAACCAAGAGACCCAGTACTTC. The encoded protein is CASSLEAGVNQETQYF.

The chain employs TRBV12-5 and TRBJ2-1; 12 bases map to TRBD2. The CDR3 is 15 residues long. Germline assignment: CDR1 LGHNT and CDR2 FRNRAP. V shed 3 bases and J 7 bases; nucleotides not matched to a gene: 4. The CDR3 nucleotides read TGTGCTAGTGGTTTCCTAGCGGGGGGGCCAAATGAGCAGTTCTTC. This sequence encodes CASGFLAGGPNEQFF.

The chain employs TRBV6-1 and TRBJ1-6; D is unresolved. The germline CDR1 and CDR2 sequences are MNHNS and SASEGT. The germline V and J ends were trimmed by 2 bases and 0 bases, with 5 bases remaining between them. CDR3 length: 15 residues. The CDR3 DNA is TGTGCCAGCAGTGAAACAGTCTCCTATAATTCACCCCTCCACTTT. Translating it yields CASSETVSYNSPLHF.

The chain combines TRBV28 with TRBJ1-1; D is undetermined. Germline V gives CDR1 MDHEN, CDR2 SYDVKM. This CDR3 contains 13 residues. The germline V and J ends were trimmed by 2 bases and 5 bases, with 9 bases remaining between them. CDR3 loop: CASSLGEKTEAFF. The CDR3 DNA reads as TGTGCCAGCAGTTTAGGGGAGAAGACTGAAGCTTTCTTT.

The chain recombines TRBV4-2 with TRBJ2-1, with 7 positions matching TRBD2. The CDR3 sequence is 13 residues long. With V trimmed by 1 base and J by 10 bases, 4 bases remained unmatched. CDR1 LGHNA and CDR2 YNFKEQ come from the germline V gene. CDR3 amino acids: CASSQGLADEQFF. In DNA form, the CDR3 reads TGTGCCAGCAGCCAAGGGCTAGCGGACGAGCAGTTCTTC.

CDR3 sequence: CASSAIRVEPQHF. CDR3 nucleotides: TGTGCCAGCTCAGCGATCCGGGTGGAGCCCCAGCATTTT. The J gene is TRBJ1-5, the V gene TRBV18; D not resolved. Trimming stripped 5 bases from V and 8 bases from J, with 13 bases between. Looked up from germline, CDR1 is KGHSH and CDR2 is LQKENI. The CDR3 loop spans 13 amino acids.

J is TRBJ1-5 and V is TRBV6-6, with D maybe TRBD1 (6 bases). This CDR3 spans 15 amino acids. V gave up 7 bases and J gave up 1 base, with 14 bases separating them. Germline V gene lookup returns CDR1 MNHNY and CDR2 SVGAGI (reference sequence). As DNA, the CDR3 is TGTGCCAGCAAGTACGGACAGAGGAGCAATCAGCCCCAGCATTTT. Its translation: CASKYGQRSNQPQHF.

The chain uses TRBV9 and TRBJ1-2; 7 positions match TRBD1. V dropped 0 bases and J dropped 7; count of bases not matched to a gene: 3. Germline CDR1 reads SGDLS; CDR2 reads YYNGEE. The CDR3 length is 13 residues. The CDR3 DNA follows: TGTGCCAGCAGCGTAGGAGGGGGCAGTGGCTACACCTTC. Its protein is CASSVGGGSGYTF.

The chain carries TRBV10-1 and TRBJ2-2; the D is unclear. The ends were cut back, 6 bases at V and 8 bases at J, with 10 bases in the middle. This CDR3 is 12 amino acids long. Per germline, CDR1 WNHNN and CDR2 SYGVQD (reference sequence). The CDR3 is CASSLPGGELFF. The CDR3 nucleotides are TGCGCCAGCAGCCTCCCGGGTGGGGAGCTGTTTTTT.

Concerning this clone: Other DNA sequences within the sample encode an identical CDR3. The chain recombines TRBV27 with TRBJ2-7; 10 bases map to TRBD1. The germline V gene encodes CDR1 MNHEY and CDR2 SMNVEV (reference sequence). The V and J ends lost 4 bases and 3 bases, in that order; junction bases with no gene match: 3. The CDR3 covers 14 residues. The CDR3, as DNA: TGTGCCAGCAGTTGGGGGACAGGGGTCTACGAGCAGTACTTC. As protein: CASSWGTGVYEQYF.

This chain uses TRBV9 with TRBJ2-1, with 8 bases aligning to TRBD1. V dropped 0 bases and J dropped 1; count of bases not matched to a gene: 6. The CDR3 has 17 amino acids. Germline V lookup: CDR1 SGDLS, CDR2 YYNGEE. Here the CDR3 reads CASSVGGQAVSYNEQFF. In DNA form, the CDR3 reads TGTGCCAGCAGCGTAGGGGGACAGGCTGTATCCTACAATGAGCAGTTCTTC.

The chain has TRBV2 and TRBJ2-7; TRBD1 is a possible D gene (5 bases). V lost 4 bases and J 0 bases, leaving 19 bases between the germline ends. Germline lookup yields CDR1 SNHLY and CDR2 FYNNEI. The CDR3 is made up of 17 amino acids. DNA for the CDR3: TGTGCCAGCAGTGTGCTGACAGAGGCACACTTCTCCTACGAGCAGTACTTC. Protein: CASSVLTEAHFSYEQYF.